The clone carrying this TCR beta chain was picked up a small number of times. Trimming cost V 6 bases and J 5 bases; bases outside gene matches: 9. This CDR3 is built from 14 residues. CDR1 and CDR2 from the germline V gene are SNHLY and FYNNEI. This sample is drawn from a study of identical twins. TCRdb reanalysed the 5' RACE reads using MiXCR and keeps one entry per CDR3 protein. The data show about 890,000 distinct CDR3 sequences, approximately 13% seen once. These data are also associated with another study on yellow fever vaccine responses in identical twins.

This receptor was identified in a woman aged 18-30 years in good health. This chain joins TRBV2 and TRBJ1-1, with TRBD1 matching over 7 bases. The sample taken for sequencing was PBMCs. CDR3 bases: TGTGCCAGCAGCTTAAAGACAGGGTTTACTGAAGCTTTCTTT. Translated: CASSLKTGFTEAFF.